This passage covers 26 T cell receptor beta chains from one sample sequenced in a study of CD8+ T cells in alopecia areata. The authors extracted RNA and reverse transcribed it into cDNA as the sequencing template. The repertoire was sequenced with immunoSEQ multiplex PCR; TCRdb's copy has only in-frame clones and lacks some. The top ten hold approximately 7% of the sample, which has about 150,000 clones, approximately 50% seen once. What was sequenced was CD4+ T cells sorted from blood. All receptors come from a human donor with alopecia areata.

The rearrangement links TRBV6-1 to TRBJ2-3, with 7 bases matching TRBD2. V shed 4 bases, J shed 2 bases, and the junction held 6 bases outside the gene matches. In germline, CDR1 is MNHNS, CDR2 SASEGT. The CDR3 is made up of 15 amino acids. CDR3 DNA: TGTGCCAGCAGTGGGGGGGGAGGTGTCACAGATACGCAGTATTTT. Residues: CASSGGGGVTDTQYF.

The chain joins TRBV4-1 to TRBJ1-1; unclear D gene. The CDR3 contains 13 residues. The germline V gene has CDR1 MGHRA and CDR2 YSYEKL. V dropped 1 base and J dropped 4 bases, with 7 bases sitting between them. CDR3 sequence reads: CASSQAPGTEAFF. The CDR3, as DNA: TGCGCCAGCAGCCAAGCCCCGGGCACTGAAGCTTTCTTT.

This sequence joins TRBV27 and TRBJ2-3; the D is unclear. This CDR3 is built from 14 residues. The germline V gene has CDR1 MNHEY and CDR2 SMNVEV (reference sequence). V was clipped by 3 bases and J by 4 bases, with 11 bases between them. CDR3 sequence reads: CASSFLPRADTQYF. Here the CDR3 DNA reads TGTGCCAGCAGTTTCTTGCCCCGAGCAGATACGCAGTATTTT.

The V and J genes are TRBV29-1 and TRBJ2-5; no firm D call. Germline V gene sequence: CDR1 SQVTM, CDR2 ANQGSEA. Trimming took off 6 bases at V and 7 bases at J, with 15 bases between the two ends. The CDR3 is made up of 12 amino acids. CDR3 protein: CSVTEFIGTQYF. The CDR3 DNA reads as TGCAGCGTCACGGAATTTATTGGGACCCAGTACTTC.

The chain employs TRBV25-1 and TRBJ2-5, with 9 bases identical to TRBD2. This CDR3 has 15 amino acids. The V gene end was trimmed by 4 bases and the J gene end by 1 base; junction bases not matched to a gene: 4. CDR1 is MGHDK and CDR2 is SYGVNS in the germline V gene. The CDR3 DNA is TGTGCCAGCAGTGCCTCTAGCGGGACCCAAGAGACCCAGTACTTC. Translating it yields CASSASSGTQETQYF.

Here the CDR3 reads CASSSRLAGTDTQYF. The CDR3 DNA reads as TGCGCCAGCAGCTCGCGATTAGCGGGCACAGATACGCAGTATTTT. The chain recombines TRBV5-1 with TRBJ2-3, with TRBD2 as a possible D gene (6 bases). Trimming pared 3 bases from V and 1 base from J, leaving 12 bases between. This CDR3 comprises 15 residues. Germline loops: CDR1 SGHRS, CDR2 YFSETQ.

The chain links TRBV11-1 to TRBJ2-1, with D maybe TRBD2 (6 bases). The CDR3 is 16 amino acids. In germline, CDR1 is SGHAT, CDR2 FQDESV (reference sequence). V lost 3 bases and J lost 4, with 16 bases in between. CDR3 sequence reads: CASSLTVPSVYNEQFF. The CDR3 DNA follows: TGTGCCAGCAGCTTGACGGTCCCTAGCGTATACAATGAGCAGTTCTTC.

This clone appeared once. The chain has TRBV7-8 and TRBJ2-1; D remains ambiguous. Germline V gene sequence: CDR1 SGHVS, CDR2 FQNEAQ. The CDR3 runs 11 residues. V lost 6 bases, J lost 9 bases, and 9 bases lay in between. The CDR3 sequence: CASRGIGEQFF. Here the CDR3 DNA reads TGTGCCAGCAGAGGGATCGGTGAGCAGTTCTTC. Full variable domain (rest looked up from reference TRBV7-8 and TRBJ2-1): GAGVSQSPRYKVAKRGQDVALRCDPISGHVSLFWYQQALGQGPEFLTYFQNEAQLDKSGLPSDRFFAERPEGSVSTLKIQRTQQEDSAVYLCASRGIGEQFFGPGTRLTVL.

The CDR3 sequence is CASSYSISPPMEKLFF. The CDR3 DNA reads TGTGCCAGCAGTTACTCGATCAGCCCACCCATGGAAAAACTGTTTTTT. The chain joins TRBV6-6 to TRBJ1-4, with D uncertain. CDR1 and CDR2 from the germline V gene are MNHNY and SVGAGI (reference sequence). The CDR3 is made up of 16 amino acids. V was pared by 0 bases and J by 8 bases, with 16 bases between.

In regard to this clone: Other DNA sequences in this specimen translate into the identical CDR3. The gene calls are TRBV30 and TRBJ1-1; D gene unclear. Trimming pared 0 bases from V and 6 bases from J, leaving 8 bases between. The CDR3 sequence is 12 residues long. Germline CDR1 GTSNPN, CDR2 SVGIG (reference sequence). CDR3 in amino acids: CAWSVSRAEAFF. The CDR3 bases are TGTGCCTGGAGTGTATCGAGAGCTGAAGCTTTCTTT. Based on the CDR3 plus reference TRBV30 and TRBJ1-1, the full variable domain is SQTIHQWPATLVQPVGSPLSLECTVEGTSNPNLYWYRQAAGRGLQLLFYSVGIGQISSEVPQNLSASRPQDRQFILSSKKLLLSDSGFYLCAWSVSRAEAFFGQGTRLTVV.

The chain has TRBV28 and TRBJ1-2, with TRBD1 matching over 9 bases. J gave up 2 bases and V 6 bases, and 13 bases lay outside the gene matches. The CDR3 covers 17 residues. Germline V gene sequence: CDR1 MDHEN, CDR2 SYDVKM. CDR3 DNA sequence: TGTGCCAGCAGGGAAGCGGGACAGGGCACATCAAACTATGGCTACACCTTC. Protein: CASREAGQGTSNYGYTF.

The V call is TRBV27, the J call TRBJ2-7; the D gene is possibly TRBD2 (6 bases). V was shortened by 2 bases and J by 6 bases, with 20 bases between the two germline ends. Germline V gene sequence: CDR1 MNHEY, CDR2 SMNVEV (reference sequence). This CDR3 has 16 amino acids. The CDR3 loop is CASSLASYGSWREQYF. The DNA for the CDR3 is TGTGCCAGCAGTTTAGCTTCTTACGGGAGTTGGCGCGAGCAGTACTTC.

The chain's CDR3 is CSNRDRGTDTQYF. DNA for the CDR3: TGCAGCAACCGGGACAGAGGCACAGATACGCAGTATTTT. V and J are TRBV29-1 and TRBJ2-3; TRBD1 agrees at 7 bases. Germline CDR1 SQVTM, CDR2 ANQGSEA. There are 13 residues in the CDR3. Losses at the gene ends were 8 bases for V and 1 base for J; bases not matched to a gene: 6.

V and J are TRBV5-1 and TRBJ2-3; D uncertain. Germline V lookup: CDR1 SGHRS, CDR2 YFSETQ. The V gene lost 4 bases and the J gene lost 5 bases, with 8 bases spanning the gap. The CDR3 covers 12 residues. The CDR3 protein is CASSDVVDTQYF. As DNA, the CDR3 is TGCGCCAGCAGCGATGTGGTAGATACGCAGTATTTT.

V is TRBV29-1 and J is TRBJ2-2; 10 bases agree with TRBD2. V shed 5 bases and J 2 bases; nucleotides not matched to a gene: 8. The CDR3 consists of 16 residues. Germline CDR1 reads SQVTM; CDR2 reads ANQGSEA. CDR3 sequence reads: CSVLPGTSANTGELFF. In DNA, the CDR3 is TGCAGCGTTCTACCCGGGACTAGCGCAAACACCGGGGAGCTGTTTTTT.

Only a few counts were recorded for this clone. At the DNA level, this CDR3 is encoded by other sequences in the same sample as well. The rearrangement uses TRBV6-5 and TRBJ1-2; D unclear. Germline V lookup: CDR1 MNHEY, CDR2 SVGAGI. The V end was cut by 3 bases, the J end by 4 bases, with 9 bases between. CDR3 length: 13 amino acids. CDR3 nucleotides: TGTGCCAGCAGTTATTCCGCGGGCTATGGCTACACCTTC. It encodes CASSYSAGYGYTF.

Comments on this clone: Other nucleotide sequences from this sample produce the same CDR3. The rearrangement uses TRBV7-9 and TRBJ2-5, with unresolved D. V shed 5 bases and J shed 2 bases, with 3 bases lying between them. The V gene's germline CDR1 is SEHNR and CDR2 FQNEAQ (reference sequence). The CDR3 consists of 11 residues. CDR3 protein: CASSRQETQYF. The CDR3 DNA reads TGTGCCAGCAGCCGACAAGAGACCCAGTACTTC.

The CDR3 region has the DNA TGCGCCAGCAGCCCACGCAGCGGGAGTTCCCGCAATGAGCAGTTCTTC. It codes for CASSPRSGSSRNEQFF. This rearrangement joins TRBV5-1 to TRBJ2-1; 8 bases match TRBD2. CDR1 SGHRS and CDR2 YFSETQ come from the germline V gene. CDR3 length: 16 amino acids. The V segment lost 4 bases and the J segment 6 bases; nucleotides outside the gene matches: 12. The complete variable domain, with remaining parts taken from reference TRBV5-1 and TRBJ2-1, reads KAGVTQTPRYLIKTRGQQVTLSCSPISGHRSVSWYQQTPGQGLQFLFEYFSETQRNKGNFPGRFSGRQFSNSRSEMNVSTLELGDSALYLCASSPRSGSSRNEQFFGPGTRLTVL.

To note about this clone: Other nucleotide sequences from this sample produce the same CDR3. This chain joins TRBV29-1 and TRBJ2-2; 8 nucleotides line up with TRBD2. In germline, CDR1 is SQVTM, CDR2 ANQGSEA. V shed 4 bases, J shed 4 bases, and the junction held 2 bases outside the gene matches. The CDR3 runs 13 residues. CDR3 amino acids: CSVGTSGTGELFF. The CDR3 DNA reads TGCAGCGTTGGTACTAGCGGCACCGGGGAGCTGTTTTTT.

The V and J genes are TRBV29-1 and TRBJ2-7, with TRBD2 identical over 8 bases. The length of the CDR3 is 14 residues. Germline assignment: CDR1 SQVTM and CDR2 ANQGSEA. Trimming took 4 bases from V and 3 from J; bases not matched to a gene: 8. The CDR3 nucleotides are TGCAGCGTTGGGGGAGCGGGGGATAACTACGAGCAGTACTTC. Its protein product is CSVGGAGDNYEQYF.

This chain links TRBV4-1 with TRBJ2-2; 7 nucleotides match TRBD2. The CDR3 loop spans 18 amino acids. Trimming removed 8 bases from V and 1 base from J; junction bases left unmatched: 16. The germline gives CDR1 MGHRA, CDR2 YSYEKL. The CDR3 DNA reads as TGCGCCAGCGAACCCGAGGGGAGGGGTAGGCGGAACACCGGGGAGCTGTTTTTT. Translating gives CASEPEGRGRRNTGELFF.

V and J are TRBV7-9 and TRBJ2-5, with D possibly TRBD1 on 5 matching bases. This CDR3 spans 13 amino acids. Germline loops: CDR1 SEHNR, CDR2 FQNEAQ (reference sequence). The V end was cut by 6 bases, the J end by 2 bases, with 10 bases between. In nucleotides, the CDR3 is TGTGCCAGCAGTCAGACAGTACAAGAGACCCAGTACTTC. Translation: CASSQTVQETQYF.

J is TRBJ1-2 and V is TRBV30; maybe TRBD1 (6 bases). CDR3 length equals 13 residues. Germline V lookup: CDR1 GTSNPN, CDR2 SVGIG (reference sequence). Trimming pared 3 bases from V and 4 bases from J, leaving 12 bases between. Here the CDR3 DNA reads TGTGCCTGGAGGCGGACAGTCGTCTATGGCTACACCTTC. This codes for CAWRRTVVYGYTF.

The chain couples TRBV7-2 to TRBJ2-7; either TRBD1 or TRBD2 may fit D (5 bases each). Trimming cost V 7 bases and J 1 base, with 20 bases left between them. The CDR3 consists of 16 residues. CDR1 is SGHTA, CDR2 FQGNSA, per germline. CDR3 DNA sequence: TGTGCCAGCACAAACGGGCTGGGACCTGATTCCTACGAGCAGTACTTC. Its protein is CASTNGLGPDSYEQYF.

The rearrangement uses TRBV5-1 and TRBJ2-7; D is tentatively TRBD1 or TRBD2 (5 bases each). V was trimmed by 4 bases and J by 0 bases, leaving 14 bases between them. Germline CDR1 and CDR2: SGHRS and YFSETQ. This CDR3 region has 15 residues. CDR3 in DNA: TGCGCCAGCAGCATCCTGGGACCGTACTCCTACGAGCAGTACTTC. This codes for CASSILGPYSYEQYF.

The chain recombines TRBV5-1 with TRBJ2-7; TRBD2 is a possible D gene (6 bases). The V end was cut by 4 bases, the J end by 1 base, with 18 bases between. The V gene's germline CDR1 is SGHRS and CDR2 YFSETQ. The CDR3 loop spans 16 amino acids. CDR3 sequence: CASSPLTRGSSYEQYF. CDR3 bases: TGCGCCAGCAGCCCGCTTACTCGGGGGAGTTCCTACGAGCAGTACTTC.